This T cell receptor (beta chain) derives from a study of beta chain features in type 1 diabetes. Background on the study: The study found patients and healthy donors alike in age, gender and cell yields.

As to this clone: The antigen remains undetermined.

What was sequenced were expressed TCRB transcripts, since all of the isolated RNA had been reverse transcribed. Method: immunoSEQ multiplex PCR; TCRdb's copy keeps in-frame clones and lacks some. The sample includes 40,000 to 60,000 clones, just under 65% of them seen just once. Overall study results and limits: Among patients with Type 1 diabetes, TCRB CDR3s were moderately but significantly shorter in every one of the four CD4+ subsets.

The CDR3 consists of 16 residues. CDR1 and CDR2 from the germline V gene are MGHDK and SYGVNS. Trimming removed 9 bases at V and 2 bases at J, with 22 bases between. The source is a woman in her 30s with type 1 diabetes. This chain links TRBV25-1 with TRBJ2-5; a possible D gene is TRBD1 (5 bases). The sequenced material came from stem cell memory CD4+ T cells from blood. The CDR3, as DNA: TGTGCCAGTGCCACCTCTGGACATCCTCGACAAGAGACCCAGTACTTC. Translated, it gives CASATSGHPRQETQYF.